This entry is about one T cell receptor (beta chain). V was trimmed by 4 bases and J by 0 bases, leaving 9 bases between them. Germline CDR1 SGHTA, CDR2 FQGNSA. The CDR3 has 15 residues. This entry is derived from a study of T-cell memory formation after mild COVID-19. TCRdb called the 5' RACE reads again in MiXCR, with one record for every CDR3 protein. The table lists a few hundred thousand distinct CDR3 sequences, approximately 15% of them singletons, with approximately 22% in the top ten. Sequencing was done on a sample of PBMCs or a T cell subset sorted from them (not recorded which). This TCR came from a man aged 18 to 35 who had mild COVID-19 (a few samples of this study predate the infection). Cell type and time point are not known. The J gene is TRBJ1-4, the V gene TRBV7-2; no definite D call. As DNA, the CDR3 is TGTGCCAGCAGCTCACAAGTTGCAACTAATGAAAAACTGTTTTTT. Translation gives CASSSQVATNEKLFF.